This TCR beta chain was identified in a study of blood T cell repertoires in COVID-19. As for the study in general: Collection of acute and convalescent COVID-19 samples took place in the United States, Italy and Spain. Sources were T cells, B-cell-depleted T cells, or PBMCs; the material itself was cDNA or gDNA.

The protocol was immunoSEQ multiplex PCR, while the TCRdb copy is restricted to in-frame clones and leaves out a portion. Of about 120,000 clones listed, around four fifths are singletons. Germline CDR1 MRHNA, CDR2 SNTAGT. The CDR3 is 15 residues long. V lost 6 bases to trimming and J lost 4 bases, with 15 bases between them. This receptor was obtained from a man between 60 and 70 years old with acute or convalescent COVID-19. This chain uses TRBV6-4 with TRBJ2-2, with a possible D match to TRBD1 (5 bases). The sequenced material came from peripheral blood. CDR3 loop: CASSGDGQSTGELFF. For the CDR3, the DNA is TGTGCCAGCAGCGGCGACGGACAATCCACCGGGGAGCTGTTTTTT.